What follows are 9 T cell receptor beta chains derived from one specimen sequenced in a study of blood T cell repertoires in COVID-19. The assay was immunoSEQ multiplex PCR, and TCRdb's table has in-frame clones only and misses some. Found here are about 160,000 clones, less than 85% of them singletons; the top ten hold under 4%. Sequencing was done on a sample of peripheral blood. The origin of the receptors is a human donor with acute or convalescent COVID-19. The donor label of this sample is uncertain.

The chain recombines TRBV5-1 with TRBJ1-4, with 7 nucleotides matching TRBD1. With V trimmed by 5 bases and J by 8 bases, 12 bases remained unmatched. Looked up from germline, CDR1 is SGHRS and CDR2 is YFSETQ. The CDR3 is 15 residues long. This CDR3 reads CASSPGTVGGEKLFF. CDR3 bases: TGCGCCAGCAGTCCCGGGACAGTCGGCGGGGAAAAACTGTTTTTT.

This clone has a single count. The rearrangement joins TRBV4-2 to TRBJ2-5; TRBD2 matches 8 bases. The germline V gene has CDR1 LGHNA and CDR2 YNFKEQ. This CDR3 has 15 residues. V dropped 4 bases and J dropped 0; count of bases not matched to a gene: 4. The CDR3, as DNA: TGTGCCAGCAGCCGTCAAGCGGGAGACCAAGAGACCCAGTACTTC. Protein sequence: CASSRQAGDQETQYF.

This chain joins TRBV12-3 or TRBV12-4 and TRBJ1-1, with 8 bases matching TRBD1. V dropped 7 bases and J dropped 5; count of bases not matched to a gene: 6. CDR3 size: 13 residues. In nucleotides, the CDR3 is TGTGCCAGCATTGGACAGGGTAGAACTGAAGCTTTCTTT. This sequence encodes CASIGQGRTEAFF.

This chain links TRBV3-1 (or the pseudogene TRBV3-2) with TRBJ2-3; 9 nucleotides match TRBD2. The CDR3 is made up of 16 amino acids. With 1 base clipped from V and 2 bases from J, the junction kept 4 bases outside the gene matches. Germline V gene lookup returns CDR1 LGHDT and CDR2 YNNKEL (reference sequence). The CDR3 loop is CASSQVAGADTDTQYF. The CDR3 DNA sequence: TGTGCCAGCAGCCAAGTAGCGGGGGCCGACACAGATACGCAGTATTTT.

J is TRBJ1-6 and V is TRBV6-5; 10 bases match TRBD1. The CDR3 contains 16 residues. From germline, CDR1 is MNHEY and CDR2 SVGAGI. Germline trimming cut 1 base from V and 7 bases from J; bases unmatched to any gene: 4. DNA of the CDR3: TGTGCCAGCAGTTACTACCCGGGACAGGGGAATTCACCCCTCCACTTT. It specifies CASSYYPGQGNSPLHF.

The gene calls are TRBV3-1 (or the pseudogene TRBV3-2) and TRBJ2-4, with a tentative D call TRBD1 (5 bases). V was clipped by 4 bases and J by 2 bases, with 15 bases between them. Germline V lookup: CDR1 LGHDT, CDR2 YNNKEL (reference sequence). The length of the CDR3 is 16 residues. CDR3 loop: CASSPRARGTKNIQYF. The CDR3 DNA reads TGTGCCAGCAGCCCCCGGGCAAGGGGTACCAAAAACATTCAGTACTTC.

This chain links TRBV28 with TRBJ1-2; D not certain. The CDR3 extends over 13 amino acids. Trimming took off 6 bases at V and 5 bases at J, with 13 bases between the two ends. Germline V gene data show CDR1 as MDHEN and CDR2 as SYDVKM. CDR3: CASRAPSLYGYTF. The CDR3 DNA reads as TGTGCCAGCAGGGCACCCTCCCTGTATGGCTACACCTTC.

The gene calls are TRBV3-1 (or the pseudogene TRBV3-2) and TRBJ1-4; maybe TRBD1 (5 bases). Trimming removed 5 bases from V and 7 bases from J, with 14 bases in between. From germline, CDR1 is LGHDT and CDR2 YNNKEL (reference sequence). The CDR3 loop spans 14 amino acids. CDR3 loop: CASSSTAPGEKLFF. The CDR3 bases are TGTGCCAGCAGCTCGACAGCGCCGGGTGAAAAACTGTTTTTT.

The rearrangement joins TRBV18 to TRBJ1-1; D is perhaps TRBD1 (6 bases). Between the trimmed V and J ends, which lost 9 bases and 1 base, there was a span of 9 bases. Germline V CDR1 and CDR2: KGHSH, LQKENI. The CDR3 runs 12 residues. The CDR3 nucleotides read TGTGCCAGTCAGACAGGGAACACTGAAGCTTTCTTT. Translation gives CASQTGNTEAFF.